The 21 T cell receptor beta chains listed next were all sequenced from one sample in a study of blood T cell repertoires in COVID-19. Profiled with immunoSEQ multiplex PCR; TCRdb holds only in-frame clones, not every one. The data hold 200,000 to 300,000 clones, with about 91% observed a single time. The sequencing input was PBMCs or T cells enriched from blood (not recorded which). These receptors came from a woman in her 40s with acute COVID-19.

This clone was counted between two and nine times. V is TRBV7-9 and J is TRBJ1-5; possible D gene TRBD1, 6 bases. The CDR3 loop spans 15 amino acids. Trimming took off 1 base at V and 8 bases at J, with 15 bases between the two ends. CDR1 SEHNR and CDR2 FQNEAQ come from the germline V gene (reference sequence). The CDR3 here is CASSLGRARTEPQHF. CDR3 DNA: TGTGCCAGCAGCTTAGGTAGGGCCCGGACAGAGCCCCAGCATTTT. The variable domain in full, completed from reference TRBV7-9 and TRBJ1-5, reads DTGVSQNPRHKITKRGQNVTFRCDPISEHNRLYWYRQTLGQGPEFLTYFQNEAQLEKSRLLSDRFSAERPKGSFSTLEIQRTEQGDSAMYLCASSLGRARTEPQHFGDGTRLSIL.

This rearrangement joins TRBV11-2 to TRBJ2-3, with TRBD2 as a possible D gene (5 bases). The CDR3 length is 15 residues. Looked up from germline, CDR1 is SGHAT and CDR2 is FQNNGV. V dropped 5 bases and J dropped 2 bases, with 14 bases sitting between them. CDR3 protein: CASSKTWELTDTQYF. In DNA form, the CDR3 reads TGTGCCAGCAGCAAAACCTGGGAGCTCACAGATACGCAGTATTTT.

This chain links TRBV6-4 with TRBJ1-6; TRBD1 matches 7 bases. V shed 3 bases and J 8 bases; nucleotides not matched to a gene: 4. Germline CDR1 reads MRHNA; CDR2 reads SNTAGT. The CDR3 has 14 residues. CDR3 loop: CASSEQGYHSPLHF. The CDR3 bases are TGTGCCAGCAGTGAACAGGGGTACCATTCACCCCTCCACTTT.

V and J are TRBV28 and TRBJ2-7; 10 positions match TRBD2. V dropped 5 bases and J dropped 6; count of bases not matched to a gene: 7. CDR3 length equals 14 residues. Per germline, CDR1 MDHEN and CDR2 SYDVKM. In DNA form, the CDR3 reads TGTGCCAGCAGTATGAGCGGGAGGGCGGTCGAGCAGTACTTC. Its protein product is CASSMSGRAVEQYF.

In its sample, this clone was seen once. The DNA of the CDR3 is TGTGCCAGTAGTCGACAGGGGGCGCAGTTCAATGAGCAGTTCTTC. Translated: CASSRQGAQFNEQFF. The chain uses TRBV19 and TRBJ2-1; 10 bases are shared with TRBD1. With V trimmed by 5 bases and J by 6 bases, 7 bases remained unmatched. The V gene's germline CDR1 is LNHDA and CDR2 SQIVND (reference sequence). The CDR3 length is 15 residues. The whole variable domain, remainder taken from reference TRBV19 and TRBJ2-1, is DGGITQSPKYLFRKEGQNVTLSCEQNLNHDAMYWYRQDPGQGLRLIYYSQIVNDFQKGDIAEGYSVSREKKESFPLTVTSAQKNPTAFYLCASSRQGAQFNEQFFGPGTRLTVL.

This chain uses TRBV9 with TRBJ1-2, with D hard to call. V was cut by 0 bases and J by 2 bases, with 5 bases left in between. Germline V gives CDR1 SGDLS, CDR2 YYNGEE. The CDR3 contains 13 residues. The CDR3 DNA follows: TGTGCCAGCAGCGTAGGAGGAAACTATGGCTACACCTTC. Translation gives CASSVGGNYGYTF.

The V and J genes are TRBV4-1 and TRBJ1-5; D may be TRBD1 (5 bases). Per germline, CDR1 MGHRA and CDR2 YSYEKL. The V gene lost 2 bases and the J gene lost 6 bases, with 14 bases spanning the gap. This CDR3 has 15 amino acids. DNA for the CDR3: TGCGCCAGCAGCCAATTGGGCGGGGGAAGTCAGCCCCAGCATTTT. Translating it yields CASSQLGGGSQPQHF.

This chain connects TRBV30 to TRBJ1-2; 9 bases map to TRBD1. CDR3 length: 13 residues. Germline lookup yields CDR1 GTSNPN and CDR2 SVGIG (reference sequence). J gave up 8 bases and V 1 base, and 5 bases lay outside the gene matches. The CDR3 loop reads CAWSATGGEGYTF. The CDR3 DNA is TGTGCCTGGAGTGCGACAGGGGGGGAAGGCTACACCTTC.

The genes are TRBV13 and TRBJ1-1; D may be TRBD1 (6 bases). The CDR3 totals 16 residues. CDR1 is PRHDT, CDR2 FYEKMQ, per germline (reference sequence). The germline V and J ends were trimmed by 4 bases and 1 base, with 16 bases remaining between them. DNA for the CDR3: TGTGCCAGCAGCTCCCAAAGCTGGGACAAGAACACTGAAGCTTTCTTT. It yields the protein CASSSQSWDKNTEAFF.

The V and J genes are TRBV19 and TRBJ1-5; 7 bases match TRBD1. Germline values: CDR1 LNHDA, CDR2 SQIVND (reference sequence). The V and J ends lost 2 bases and 0 bases, in that order; junction bases with no gene match: 7. The CDR3 covers 17 residues. The CDR3 DNA reads TGTGCCAGTAGTATATCGGAGAGGGGGCCTAGCAATCAGCCCCAGCATTTT. Translation gives CASSISERGPSNQPQHF.

V and J are TRBV7-8 and TRBJ1-5, with D tentatively TRBD1 (5 bases). The CDR3 is 20 amino acids. Germline CDR1 is SGHVS and CDR2 is FQNEAQ. V lost 0 bases and J lost 1, with 22 bases in between. CDR3 amino acids: CASSLATIFSGKDSNQPQHF. The CDR3 DNA follows: TGTGCCAGCAGCTTAGCAACAATCTTTTCAGGGAAGGACAGCAATCAGCCCCAGCATTTT.

V usage is TRBV7-6 and J usage is TRBJ2-2; 7 positions match TRBD2. The CDR3 extends over 16 amino acids. CDR1 and CDR2 (germline): SGHVS, FNYEAQ. V lost 0 bases to trimming and J lost 2 bases; unmatched junction nucleotides: 3. The CDR3 nucleotides are TGTGCCAGCAGCTTAGCAGCGACTAGCAACACCGGGGAGCTGTTTTTT. Protein product: CASSLAATSNTGELFF.

The V gene is TRBV5-6, the J gene TRBJ1-2, with D unresolved. CDR1 is SGHDT and CDR2 is YYEEEE in the germline V gene. The CDR3 spans 15 residues. V was trimmed by 4 bases and J by 8 bases, leaving 21 bases between them. The CDR3 nucleotides read TGTGCCAGCAGCCGGAGGCCAGGCCCAGTGGAGGGCTACACCTTC. Protein product: CASSRRPGPVEGYTF.

This clone has just one count. V gene TRBV19 combines with J gene TRBJ2-5, with TRBD2 matching 12 bases. CDR1 and CDR2 (germline): LNHDA, SQIVND (reference sequence). The CDR3 covers 17 residues. V was clipped by 3 bases and J by 5 bases; unmatched bases: 10. CDR3 sequence (DNA): TGTGCCAGTAGTATCTCGCTAGCGGGAGGGCCTGGGGAGACCCAGTACTTC. This encodes CASSISLAGGPGETQYF.

V gene TRBV29-1 combines with J gene TRBJ2-1; 8 nucleotides align to TRBD1. With V trimmed by 7 bases and J by 7 bases, 6 bases remained unmatched. CDR1 and CDR2 from the germline V gene are SQVTM and ANQGSEA. The CDR3 extends over 12 amino acids. CDR3 coding DNA: TGCAGCGGAGACAGGGGAGGAAATGAGCAGTTCTTC. Translated: CSGDRGGNEQFF.

The table lists this clone with a count of one. The DNA of the CDR3 is TGTGCCACCAGTGATTTACCTAGCGGATCAGGTAACTTTGAGCAGTTCTTC. It is translated as CATSDLPSGSGNFEQFF. The gene calls are TRBV24-1 and TRBJ2-1; 7 nucleotides match TRBD2. The CDR3 totals 17 residues. The germline V gene encodes CDR1 KGHDR and CDR2 SFDVKD. Trimming removed 1 base from V and 9 bases from J; junction bases left unmatched: 14.

The chain uses TRBV2 and TRBJ2-1; TRBD2 agrees at 7 bases. Germline V CDR1 and CDR2: SNHLY, FYNNEI. This CDR3 is 15 amino acids long. V shed 6 bases and J 6 bases; nucleotides not matched to a gene: 11. In nucleotides, the CDR3 is TGTGCCAGCAGCCTGGGACCTGGGGGGGGCAATGAGCAGTTCTTC. Encoded protein: CASSLGPGGGNEQFF.

This chain's CDR3 is CASSYSEDSPNTEAFF. CDR3 DNA sequence: TGTGCCAGCAGTTACTCTGAAGACAGCCCGAACACTGAAGCTTTCTTT. The chain employs TRBV6-5 and TRBJ1-1; perhaps TRBD1 as D (5 bases). The CDR3 extends over 16 amino acids. Germline V gene sequence: CDR1 MNHEY, CDR2 SVGAGI. V gave up 0 bases and J gave up 1 base, with 12 bases separating them.

The chain carries TRBV19 and TRBJ1-4, with 9 bases that match TRBD1. Germline V lookup: CDR1 LNHDA, CDR2 SQIVND (reference sequence). CDR3 length: 18 amino acids. With V trimmed by 3 bases and J by 5 bases, 13 bases remained unmatched. CDR3 DNA sequence: TGTGCCAGTAGTATGACTCTACAGGGGGCGACGGTGAATGAAAAACTGTTTTTT. Its protein is CASSMTLQGATVNEKLFF. The full variable domain, completed using reference TRBV19 and TRBJ1-4, is DGGITQSPKYLFRKEGQNVTLSCEQNLNHDAMYWYRQDPGQGLRLIYYSQIVNDFQKGDIAEGYSVSREKKESFPLTVTSAQKNPTAFYLCASSMTLQGATVNEKLFFGSGTQLSVL.

The chain couples TRBV7-9 to TRBJ2-2; D gene unclear. Germline lookup yields CDR1 SEHNR and CDR2 FQNEAQ (reference sequence). The V end was cut by 0 bases, the J end by 7 bases, with 12 bases between. The CDR3 spans 15 residues. The CDR3: CASSLAPAADGELFF. DNA for the CDR3: TGTGCCAGCAGCTTAGCGCCGGCGGCGGACGGGGAGCTGTTTTTT.

V is TRBV29-1 and J is TRBJ1-5; 10 nucleotides match TRBD1. In germline, CDR1 is SQVTM, CDR2 ANQGSEA. The CDR3 is made up of 13 amino acids. V dropped 4 bases and J dropped 6; count of bases not matched to a gene: 3. CDR3 region: CSVGQGARQPQHF. In DNA form, the CDR3 reads TGCAGCGTTGGACAGGGGGCACGTCAGCCCCAGCATTTT. The full variable domain, with the rest looked up from reference TRBV29-1 and TRBJ1-5, is SAVISQKPSRDICQRGTSLTIQCQVDSQVTMMFWYRQQPGQSLTLIATANQGSEATYESGFVIDKFPISRPNLTFSTLTVSNMSPEDSSIYLCSVGQGARQPQHFGDGTRLSIL.